Detailed here is one TCR beta chain. Data came from immunoSEQ multiplex PCR; TCRdb stores just in-frame clones and leaves some out. The data show tens of thousands of clones, around 90% seen once. The CDR3 totals 13 residues. Looked up from germline, CDR1 is SQVTM and CDR2 is ANQGSEA. V lost 4 bases and J 2 bases, leaving 10 bases between the germline ends. This specimen comes from a study of T cell changes during pregnancy in multiple sclerosis. The TCR was taken from a female donor with multiple sclerosis, enrolled in a pregnancy study. Sequencing was performed on CD4+ T cells from peripheral blood mononuclear cells, taken in the first trimester of pregnancy. The chain recombines TRBV29-1 with TRBJ2-3; D remains unclear. CDR3 coding DNA: TGCAGCGTTGTTGGCGACTCCACAGATACGCAGTATTTT. Translating it yields CSVVGDSTDTQYF.